Below are 14 T cell receptor beta chains sequenced from a single sample in a study of T-cell memory formation after mild COVID-19. Using its own MiXCR run on the 5' RACE reads, TCRdb lists one record per CDR3 protein. The sample has hundreds of thousands of distinct CDR3 sequences; roughly 15% are singletons. The sample taken for sequencing was PBMCs or a T cell subset sorted from them (not recorded which). The origin of the receptors is a man between 18 and 35 years old who had mild COVID-19 (a few samples of this study predate the infection). Cell type and time point are not known.

This clonotype has only a few counts. The V and J genes are TRBV7-8 and TRBJ2-1; D might be TRBD1 (5 bases). The CDR3 consists of 17 residues. The germline V gene has CDR1 SGHVS and CDR2 FQNEAQ. Trimming took off 5 bases at V and 2 bases at J, with 19 bases between the two ends. Here the CDR3 DNA reads TGTGCCAGCAGCGTCATGGGATGGGGCGGACCCTACAATGAGCAGTTCTTC. This codes for CASSVMGWGGPYNEQFF.

This clonotype was seen only a few times. The chain has TRBV14 and TRBJ1-2; TRBD1 aligns across 7 bases. Germline V gives CDR1 SGHDN, CDR2 FVKESK. The CDR3 is 14 residues long. Losses at the gene ends were 4 bases for V and 4 bases for J; bases not matched to a gene: 6. The CDR3 region is CASSLTGDRYGYTF. The DNA for the CDR3 is TGTGCCAGCAGCCTCACAGGGGATCGCTATGGCTACACCTTC.

This clonotype was seen only a few times. The chain has TRBV6-2 or TRBV6-3 and TRBJ1-1, with a weak D call TRBD1 (5 bases). Germline V gene data show CDR1 as MNHEY and CDR2 as SVGEGT. The CDR3 contains 14 residues. V lost 6 bases and J 4 bases, leaving 15 bases between the germline ends. In DNA form, the CDR3 reads TGTGCCAGCAGCCCCCTACGGGACGGCACTGAAGCTTTCTTT. Translation: CASSPLRDGTEAFF.

Ten or more counts support this clonotype. The gene calls are TRBV5-5 and TRBJ2-7; TRBD1 agrees at 8 bases. V shed 4 bases, J shed 2 bases, and the junction held 5 bases outside the gene matches. Germline-derived CDR1 and CDR2 are SGHKS and YYEKEE (reference sequence). The CDR3 is 14 amino acids. In DNA, the CDR3 is TGTGCCAGCAGCCCTGGGACAGGACCCTACGAGCAGTACGTC. As protein: CASSPGTGPYEQYV.

The chain combines TRBV7-9 with TRBJ2-1, with D hard to call. CDR1 is SEHNR and CDR2 is FQNEAQ in the germline V gene (reference sequence). The V gene lost 2 bases and the J gene lost 6 bases, with 14 bases spanning the gap. CDR3 size: 15 residues. The CDR3 DNA is TGTGCCAGCAGCTTATGGCTAGTGCGGCTCAATGAGCAGTTCTTC. Translated, it gives CASSLWLVRLNEQFF.

The chain joins TRBV18 to TRBJ1-3; D is unclear. The V and J ends lost 3 bases and 0 bases respectively, with 18 bases between them. Germline V gene sequence: CDR1 KGHSH, CDR2 LQKENI. This CDR3 is built from 18 residues. The CDR3 DNA reads TGTGCCAGCTCACCGCAAATGACCGGGAGACACTCTGGAAACACCATATATTTT. Translating gives CASSPQMTGRHSGNTIYF.

The chain combines TRBV9 with TRBJ1-1; 7 positions agree with TRBD1. Germline CDR1 reads SGDLS; CDR2 reads YYNGEE. The junction had 9 bases not matched to a gene; V was cut back by 4 bases and J by 0 bases. The CDR3 consists of 16 residues. The DNA of the CDR3 is TGTGCCAGCAGCCCAGGGGGGTTAGCAATGAACACTGAAGCTTTCTTT. This encodes CASSPGGLAMNTEAFF.

V and J are TRBV29-1 and TRBJ2-3; 12 nucleotides agree with TRBD1. Unmatched junction bases numbered 6, after V lost 1 base and J lost 4 bases. Germline V CDR1 and CDR2: SQVTM, ANQGSEA. CDR3 length equals 16 residues. The CDR3 coding sequence is TGCAGCGTTGAAGTTTCCGGGACAGGGGGCTCAGATACGCAGTATTTT. It codes for CSVEVSGTGGSDTQYF.

This chain links TRBV5-1 with TRBJ1-2; 8 nucleotides align to TRBD1. CDR3 size: 15 residues. The V gene's germline CDR1 is SGHRS and CDR2 YFSETQ. V lost 3 bases, J lost 8 bases, and 12 bases stayed unmatched. The CDR3 DNA reads TGCGCCAGCAGCTCGACAGGGGTCTCGGGCGGGGGCTACACCTTC. As protein: CASSSTGVSGGGYTF.

This clonotype was observed at least ten times. The gene calls are TRBV7-3 and TRBJ2-3; 7 positions agree with TRBD1. The V gene end was trimmed by 5 bases and the J gene end by 4 bases; junction bases not matched to a gene: 6. CDR1 and CDR2 (germline): SGHTA, FQGTGA. The CDR3 sequence is 14 residues long. CDR3 DNA: TGTGCCAGCAGCGCCGGACAGGCCTCAGATACGCAGTATTTT. Translation: CASSAGQASDTQYF.

This chain connects TRBV29-1 to TRBJ2-7, with TRBD1 matching 10 bases. The CDR3 loop spans 14 amino acids. V dropped 5 bases and J dropped 1; count of bases not matched to a gene: 5. CDR1 is SQVTM and CDR2 is ANQGSEA in the germline V gene. This chain's CDR3 is CSVSPGQGSYEQYF. DNA of the CDR3: TGCAGCGTTAGCCCGGGACAGGGGTCCTACGAGCAGTACTTC.

The CDR3 here is CASSPRRDLNTEAFF. In DNA form, the CDR3 reads TGTGCCAGCAGCCCACGACGGGACCTGAACACTGAAGCTTTCTTT. The rearrangement links TRBV6-2 or TRBV6-3 to TRBJ1-1, with D perhaps TRBD1 (5 bases). The V end was cut by 6 bases, the J end by 0 bases, with 14 bases between. The length of the CDR3 is 15 residues. Germline CDR1 and CDR2: MNHEY and SVGEGT.

Only a few counts were recorded for this clonotype. The chain recombines TRBV6-5 with TRBJ1-1; TRBD1 is a possible D gene (6 bases). Trimming pared 4 bases from V and 4 bases from J, leaving 10 bases between. The CDR3 covers 13 residues. The germline CDR1 and CDR2 sequences are MNHEY and SVGAGI. For the CDR3, the DNA is TGTGCCAGCAGTTCCGGACAGATCACTGAAGCTTTCTTT. Encoded protein: CASSSGQITEAFF.

This clonotype was observed a handful of times. This chain uses TRBV4-3 with TRBJ1-5; no firm D call. Looked up from germline, CDR1 is LGHNA and CDR2 is YSLEER. This CDR3 region has 15 residues. V gave up 0 bases and J gave up 5 bases, with 11 bases separating them. Written as DNA, the CDR3 is TGCGCCAGCAGCCAAGATCGCTGGGGTGATCAGCCCCAGCATTTT. Translation gives CASSQDRWGDQPQHF.